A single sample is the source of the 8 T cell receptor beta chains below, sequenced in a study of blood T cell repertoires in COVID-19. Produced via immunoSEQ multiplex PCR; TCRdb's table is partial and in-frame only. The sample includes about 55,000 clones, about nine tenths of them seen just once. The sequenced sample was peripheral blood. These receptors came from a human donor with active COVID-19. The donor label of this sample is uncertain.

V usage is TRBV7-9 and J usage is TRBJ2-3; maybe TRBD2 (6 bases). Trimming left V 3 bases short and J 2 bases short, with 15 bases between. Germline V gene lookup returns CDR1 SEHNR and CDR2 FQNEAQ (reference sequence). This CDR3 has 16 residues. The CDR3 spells CASSFASGANTDTQYF. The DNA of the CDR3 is TGTGCCAGCAGCTTCGCCTCGGGAGCAAACACAGATACGCAGTATTTT.

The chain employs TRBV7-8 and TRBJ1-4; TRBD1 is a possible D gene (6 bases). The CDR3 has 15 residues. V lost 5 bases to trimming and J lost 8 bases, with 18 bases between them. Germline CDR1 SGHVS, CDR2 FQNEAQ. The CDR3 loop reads CASSHLGGAGEKLFF. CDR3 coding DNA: TGTGCCAGCAGCCACCTTGGGGGGGCCGGGGAAAAACTGTTTTTT. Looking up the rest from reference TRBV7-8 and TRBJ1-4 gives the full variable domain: GAGVSQSPRYKVAKRGQDVALRCDPISGHVSLFWYQQALGQGPEFLTYFQNEAQLDKSGLPSDRFFAERPEGSVSTLKIQRTQQEDSAVYLCASSHLGGAGEKLFFGSGTQLSVL.

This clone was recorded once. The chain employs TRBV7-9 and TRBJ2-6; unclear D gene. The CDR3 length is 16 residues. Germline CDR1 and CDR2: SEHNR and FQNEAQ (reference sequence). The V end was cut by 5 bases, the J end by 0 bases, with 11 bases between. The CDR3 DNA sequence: TGTGCCAGCAGCAATTACGGTTACTCTGGGGCCAACGTCCTGACTTTC. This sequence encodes CASSNYGYSGANVLTF.

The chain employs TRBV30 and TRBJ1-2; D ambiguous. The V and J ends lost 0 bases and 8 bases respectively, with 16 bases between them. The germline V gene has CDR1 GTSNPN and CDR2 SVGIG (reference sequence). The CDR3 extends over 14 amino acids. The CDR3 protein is CAWSVRPGILGYTF. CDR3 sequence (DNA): TGTGCCTGGAGTGTAAGGCCAGGAATCTTGGGCTACACCTTC. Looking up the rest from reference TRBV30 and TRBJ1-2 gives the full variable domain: SQTIHQWPATLVQPVGSPLSLECTVEGTSNPNLYWYRQAAGRGLQLLFYSVGIGQISSEVPQNLSASRPQDRQFILSSKKLLLSDSGFYLCAWSVRPGILGYTFGSGTRLTVV.

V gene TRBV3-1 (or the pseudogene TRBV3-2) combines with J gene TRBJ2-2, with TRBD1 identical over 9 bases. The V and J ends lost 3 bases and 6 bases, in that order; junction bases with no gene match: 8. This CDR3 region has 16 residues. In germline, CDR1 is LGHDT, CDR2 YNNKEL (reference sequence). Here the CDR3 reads CASSHRGQGRAGELFF. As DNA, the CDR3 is TGTGCCAGCAGCCATAGGGGACAGGGCAGGGCCGGGGAGCTGTTTTTT.

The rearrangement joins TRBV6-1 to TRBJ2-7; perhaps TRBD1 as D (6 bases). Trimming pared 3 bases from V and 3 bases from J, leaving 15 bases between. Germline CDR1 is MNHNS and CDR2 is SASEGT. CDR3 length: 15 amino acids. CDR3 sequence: CASSEMTGFYYEQYF. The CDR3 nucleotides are TGTGCCAGCAGTGAGATGACAGGTTTTTACTACGAGCAGTACTTC.

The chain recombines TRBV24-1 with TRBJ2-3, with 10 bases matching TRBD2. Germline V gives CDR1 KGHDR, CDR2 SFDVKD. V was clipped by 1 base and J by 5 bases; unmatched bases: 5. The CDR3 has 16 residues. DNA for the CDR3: TGTGCCACCAGTGATTTTGCTAGCGGGAGCGGAGATACGCAGTATTTT. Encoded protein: CATSDFASGSGDTQYF.

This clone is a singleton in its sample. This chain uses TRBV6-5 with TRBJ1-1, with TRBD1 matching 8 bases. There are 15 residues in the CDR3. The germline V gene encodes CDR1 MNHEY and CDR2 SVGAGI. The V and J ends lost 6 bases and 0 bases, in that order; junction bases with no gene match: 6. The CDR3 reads CASRYRGWMNTEAFF. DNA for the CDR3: TGTGCCAGCAGATACAGGGGGTGGATGAACACTGAAGCTTTCTTT.